The clone carrying this TCR beta chain came up many times. What it binds is unknown. The V gene's germline CDR1 is MNHEY and CDR2 SMNVEV (reference sequence). The junction had 5 bases not matched to a gene; V was cut back by 5 bases and J by 7 bases. The CDR3 has 12 residues. The data originate from a study of liver allograft versus peripheral blood T cells. Looking at the study overall: T cell receptor repertoires in transplanted livers were compared with those in recipients' peripheral blood. General study points: Repertoires of T cell receptors in liver allografts reportedly differed from peripheral blood repertoires.

In TCRdb, the reads were re-called with MiXCR into one record per CDR3 protein. The sample contains 15,000 or so distinct CDR3 sequences, approximately 30% of which appear only once. The chain carries TRBV27 and TRBJ2-7, with 7 bases matching TRBD2. The source of this sequence is a human patient who had a liver transplant. The graft donor may have given rise to some T cells. CDR3 amino acids: CASSKEGGEQYF. CDR3 coding DNA: TGTGCCAGCAGTAAGGAGGGAGGGGAGCAGTACTTC.